A selection of T cell receptor beta chains follows, all from one sample in a study of shared clonotypes between healthy human individuals. Repertoires were generated with immunoSEQ multiplex PCR, while TCRdb's copy carries only in-frame clones and drops some. The sample records over 1.5 million clones, roughly 98% being singletons. Sequencing used naive CD4+ T cells sorted from blood. All receptors derive from a man younger than 40 in good health. The CDR3 runs from the conserved cysteine through the conserved F or W. D genes are given only for firm matches. Part of the rows lack a size; the others show once, few, many or a class for expanded clones.

j_call	v_call	clone_size	d_call	cdr3_nt	cdr3_aa
TRBJ1-4	TRBV5-6	.	.	TGTGCCAGCAGCTGGGGGACCCGAGGAGAAAAACTGTTTTTT	CASSWGTRGEKLFF
TRBJ2-5	TRBV9	.	.	TGTGCCAGCAGCCCCAATTCCTGGGAGACCCAGTACTTC	CASSPNSWETQYF
TRBJ2-5	TRBV9	.	.	TGTGCCAGCAGCGTAGAGGGTGAGGAGACCCAGTACTTC	CASSVEGEETQYF
TRBJ1-1	TRBV6-5	.	.	TGTGCCAGCGTTCAGGGAAGCCGTGGGACTGAAGCTTTCTTT	CASVQGSRGTEAFF
TRBJ2-7	TRBV28	once	.	TGTGCCAGCAGCTATGGGGGCCCCTACGAGCAGTACTTC	CASSYGGPYEQYF
TRBJ1-5	TRBV11-2	.	TRBD1	TGTGCCAGCAGCTTAGAGACAGGGTTCAATCAGCCCCAGCATTTT	CASSLETGFNQPQHF
TRBJ2-7	TRBV9	.	.	TGTGCCAGCAGCGTAGCGGCGGGGGCCCACGAGCAGTACTTC	CASSVAAGAHEQYF
TRBJ1-4	TRBV28	.	.	TGTGCCAGCAGGGAAGGTGGTTGGGCGTCTAATGAAAAACTGTTTTTT	CASREGGWASNEKLFF
TRBJ2-5	TRBV11-2	.	TRBD2	TGTGCCAGTCAATCCCCCCGACTAGCGATGTACTTC	CASQSPRLAMYF
TRBJ2-7	TRBV18	.	TRBD2	TGTGCCAGCTCACCCCTAGCGGACTCCTACGAGCAGTACTTC	CASSPLADSYEQYF
TRBJ2-7	TRBV5-4	.	TRBD1	TGTGCCAGCAGCGCAGGATCCTCGACAGGGGTTAGCTACGAGCAGTACTTC	CASSAGSSTGVSYEQYF
TRBJ2-5	TRBV20-1	.	.	TGCAGTGCTAGAAAAGCGGAGACCCAGTACTTC	CSARKAETQYF
TRBJ2-2	TRBV7-3	.	TRBD1	TGTGCCAGCAGCTTAGGGGACAGGGCGACCGGGGAGCTGTTTTTT	CASSLGDRATGELFF
TRBJ2-2	TRBV18	.	TRBD1	TGTGCCAGCTCACCAAGGACAGGGGGCGACGGGGAGCTGTTTTTT	CASSPRTGGDGELFF
TRBJ2-7	TRBV5-4	.	.	TGTGCCAGCAGCTTGCTCCCAGGGGAACACTACGAGCAGTACTTC	CASSLLPGEHYEQYF
TRBJ2-1	TRBV11-2	.	TRBD2	TGTGCCAGCAGCTCAATCGGTGGGCGGGAGGAGTTCAATGAGCAGTTCTTC	CASSSIGGREEFNEQFF
TRBJ1-1	TRBV7-9	.	.	TGTGCCAGCAGCTTGTTGCAGCTCGAGTTT	CASSLLQLEF
TRBJ1-2	TRBV28	once	.	TGTGCCAGCAGTCGACGGGGGCTCGACTATGGCTACACCTTC	CASSRRGLDYGYTF
TRBJ2-3	TRBV6-5	.	.	TGTGCCAGCAGTTACTCGGAGACCACTAGCACAGATACGCAGTATTTT	CASSYSETTSTDTQYF
TRBJ1-5	TRBV28	.	TRBD1	TGTGCCAGCAGGCGACAGGGAGACAATCAGCCCCAGCATTTT	CASRRQGDNQPQHF
TRBJ1-1	TRBV27	.	.	TGTGCCAGCAGTCCCCATCAGAACACTGAAGCTTTCTTT	CASSPHQNTEAFF
TRBJ2-7	TRBV28	.	TRBD1	TGTGCCAGCAGCGACAGGGGCTACGAGCAGTACTTC	CASSDRGYEQYF
TRBJ1-4	TRBV5-1	.	.	TGCGCCAGCAGCTTGGCAGGAACTAATGAAAAACTGTTTTTT	CASSLAGTNEKLFF
TRBJ2-3	TRBV7-6	.	TRBD2	TGTGCCAGCAGCTTACGTGGGCTAGCGGTGGCAGATACGCAGTATTTT	CASSLRGLAVADTQYF
TRBJ2-6	TRBV27	.	.	TGTGCCAGCAGCCCCAACGGGAGAGCCAACGTCCTGACTTTC	CASSPNGRANVLTF
TRBJ2-7	TRBV18	.	.	TGTGCCAGCTCGCCAACGACAGGTTCCGAGCAGTACTTC	CASSPTTGSEQYF
TRBJ1-1	TRBV9	.	.	TGTGCCAGCAGCGTAGCGGCCGGACGGGGAAGGATGAACACTGAAGCTTTCTTT	CASSVAAGRGRMNTEAFF
TRBJ1-5	TRBV6-5	.	.	TGTGCCAGCAGAAGAGGGGGGGGACAGCCCCAGCATTTT	CASRRGGGQPQHF
TRBJ1-2	TRBV27	.	.	TGTGCCAGCAGCAAGTATGGTAACTATGGCTACACCTTC	CASSKYGNYGYTF
TRBJ2-7	TRBV28	.	TRBD1	TGTGCCAGCAGTTTTAATGGTGGGGACAGGCGGACCTACGAGCAGTACTTC	CASSFNGGDRRTYEQYF
TRBJ2-1	TRBV7-3	.	TRBD2	TGTGCCAGCAGCGGGAGGGCCGGGAATGAGCAGTTCTTC	CASSGRAGNEQFF
TRBJ2-7	TRBV5-3	once	TRBD2	TGTGCCAGTCCCACGGGGGCGGGAGGGGAAATTGTGTGCGAGCAGTACTTC	CASPTGAGGEIVCEQYF
TRBJ2-2	TRBV9	.	.	TGTGCCAGCAGCGTAGTTGGGACCGGGGAGCTGTTTTTT	CASSVVGTGELFF
TRBJ2-6	TRBV5-1	.	.	TGCGCCAGCAGCTTGGCACGGGTCTCTGGGGCCAACGTCCTGACTTTC	CASSLARVSGANVLTF
TRBJ2-7	TRBV7-2	.	.	TGTGCCAGCAGCTTAAAGTCCCCGAGCTCCTACGAGCAGTACTTC	CASSLKSPSSYEQYF
TRBJ2-5	TRBV7-2	.	.	TGTGCCAGCAGCTTAGTGCGAGGAATGCAAGAGACCCAGTACTTC	CASSLVRGMQETQYF
TRBJ1-2	TRBV9	.	TRBD1	TGTGCCAGCAGCAGACAGGGTGGAAACCATGGCTACACCTTC	CASSRQGGNHGYTF
TRBJ2-7	TRBV2	once	TRBD2	TGTGCCAGCAAAGAGCGGGAGGTTATCTCCTACGAGCAGTACTTC	CASKEREVISYEQYF
TRBJ2-1	TRBV5-4	.	.	TGTGCCAGCAGCTTAGGGGTTTCCCCTGACAATGAGCAGTTCTTC	CASSLGVSPDNEQFF
TRBJ1-4	TRBV28	.	.	TGTGCCAGCAGTTTCTACGACCGGCGGACGAATGAAAAACTGTTTTTT	CASSFYDRRTNEKLFF
TRBJ2-2	TRBV18	.	.	TGTGCCAGCTCACCACCTGGGAACACCGGGGAGCTGTTTTTT	CASSPPGNTGELFF
TRBJ2-2	TRBV29-1	.	TRBD1	TGCAGCGTCCGGGTGACAGGGGGCGAAGCCGGGGAGCTGTTTTTT	CSVRVTGGEAGELFF
TRBJ2-3	TRBV11-2	.	TRBD2	TGTGCCAGCAGCTTAGTCGGGACTAGACACACAGATACGCAGTATTTT	CASSLVGTRHTDTQYF
TRBJ2-1	TRBV11-2	once	.	TGTGCCAGCAGCTCCCTAAGGGCCTACAATGAGCAGTTCTTC	CASSSLRAYNEQFF
TRBJ2-7	TRBV7-2	.	.	TGTGCCAGCAGCTCTAGACGGTTCTACGAGCAGTACTTC	CASSSRRFYEQYF
TRBJ1-2	TRBV5-6	.	.	TGTGCCAGCAATACGTTAGAACTAGTCGGCTCCTACTATGGCTACACCTTC	CASNTLELVGSYYGYTF
TRBJ2-3	TRBV5-4	.	TRBD2	TGTGCCAGCAGCTTCCGGACTAGCGGATACACAGATACGCAGTATTTT	CASSFRTSGYTDTQYF
TRBJ2-7	TRBV30	.	.	TGTGCCTGGAGGGGCGAGCAGTACTTC	CAWRGEQYF
TRBJ1-2	TRBV11-2	.	.	TGTGCCAGCAGCTGGGACCTGATGAGTTACTATGGCTACACCTTC	CASSWDLMSYYGYTF
TRBJ1-2	TRBV4-1	.	.	TGCGCCAGCAGCCAACCCCCACGTGACTATGGCTACACCTTC	CASSQPPRDYGYTF
TRBJ1-4	TRBV5-5	.	TRBD1	TGTGCCAGCAGCTTAGGGACAGGGGTCCATGAAAAACTGTTTTTT	CASSLGTGVHEKLFF
TRBJ2-6	TRBV7-8	.	.	TGTGCCAGCAGCTTAGTTAACTCTGGGGCCAACGTCCTGACTTTC	CASSLVNSGANVLTF
TRBJ1-1	TRBV9	.	.	TGTGCCAGCACCTCAGGGATAGGGATGAACACTGAAGCTTTCTTT	CASTSGIGMNTEAFF
TRBJ1-5	TRBV27	.	.	TGTGCCAGCAGTCCCAAGACAGTCCAGCCCCAGCATTTT	CASSPKTVQPQHF